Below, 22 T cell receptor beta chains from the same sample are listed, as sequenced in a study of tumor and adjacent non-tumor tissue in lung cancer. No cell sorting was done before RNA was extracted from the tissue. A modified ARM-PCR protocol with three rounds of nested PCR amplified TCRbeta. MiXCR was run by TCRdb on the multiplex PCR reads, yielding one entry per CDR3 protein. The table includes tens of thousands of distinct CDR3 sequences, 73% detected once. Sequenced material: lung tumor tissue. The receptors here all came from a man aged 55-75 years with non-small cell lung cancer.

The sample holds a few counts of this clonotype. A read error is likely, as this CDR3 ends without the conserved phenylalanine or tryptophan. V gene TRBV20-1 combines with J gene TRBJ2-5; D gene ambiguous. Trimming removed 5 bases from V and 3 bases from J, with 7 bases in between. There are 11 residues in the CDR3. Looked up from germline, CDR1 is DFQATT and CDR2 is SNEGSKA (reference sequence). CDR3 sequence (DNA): TGCAGTGCTGGAGCCAAAGAGACCCAGTACTTA. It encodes CSAGAKETQYL.

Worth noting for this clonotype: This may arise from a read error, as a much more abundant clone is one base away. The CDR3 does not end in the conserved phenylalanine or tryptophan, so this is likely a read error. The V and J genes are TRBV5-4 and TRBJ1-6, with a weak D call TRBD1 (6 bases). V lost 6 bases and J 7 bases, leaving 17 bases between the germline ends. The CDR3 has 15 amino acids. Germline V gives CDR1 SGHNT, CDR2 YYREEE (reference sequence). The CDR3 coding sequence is TGTGCCAGCAAAAGGACAGCAGACCTCAATTCACCCCTCCACTCT. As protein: CASKRTADLNSPLHS.

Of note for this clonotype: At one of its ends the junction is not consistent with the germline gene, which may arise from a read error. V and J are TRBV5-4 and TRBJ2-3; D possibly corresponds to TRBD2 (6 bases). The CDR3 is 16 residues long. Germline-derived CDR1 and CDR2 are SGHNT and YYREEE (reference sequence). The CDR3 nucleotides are TGTACCAGGAGCCCTATCGAACGGGAGTCGGGAGATACGCAGTATTTT. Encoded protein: CTRSPIERESGDTQYF.

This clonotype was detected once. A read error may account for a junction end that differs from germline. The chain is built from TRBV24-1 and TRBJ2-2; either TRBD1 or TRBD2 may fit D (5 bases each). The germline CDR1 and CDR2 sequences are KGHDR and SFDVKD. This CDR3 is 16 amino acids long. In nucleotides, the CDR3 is TGTACCACCAGTGGCATGGGGACGGCGAACACCGGGGAGCTGTTTTTT. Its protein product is CTTSGMGTANTGELFF.

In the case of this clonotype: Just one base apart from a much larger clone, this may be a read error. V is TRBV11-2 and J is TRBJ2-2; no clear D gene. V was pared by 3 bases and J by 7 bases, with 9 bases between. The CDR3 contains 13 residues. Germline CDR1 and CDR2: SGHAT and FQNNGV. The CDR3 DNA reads TGTGCCAGCAGCTTTAACGTGGGCGGGGAGCTGTTTTTT. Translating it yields CASSFNVGGELFF.

The CDR3 loop reads CASSSARGGRSDSHEQYF. The CDR3 DNA sequence: TGTGCCAGCAGTTCGGCAAGGGGTGGGAGGTCGGATAGCCACGAGCAGTACTTC. V is TRBV28 and J is TRBJ2-7; weak D call: TRBD2 (6 bases). From germline, CDR1 is MDHEN and CDR2 SYDVKM. The CDR3 has 18 amino acids. V lost 4 bases and J 5 bases, leaving 27 bases between the germline ends.

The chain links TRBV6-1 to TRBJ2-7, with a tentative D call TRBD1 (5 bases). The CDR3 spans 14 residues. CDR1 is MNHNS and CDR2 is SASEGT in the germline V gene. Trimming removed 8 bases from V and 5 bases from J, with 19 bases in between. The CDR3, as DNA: TGTGCCAGCCGTGGTGACAGTCTTGTCAACGAGCAGTACTTC. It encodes CASRGDSLVNEQYF.

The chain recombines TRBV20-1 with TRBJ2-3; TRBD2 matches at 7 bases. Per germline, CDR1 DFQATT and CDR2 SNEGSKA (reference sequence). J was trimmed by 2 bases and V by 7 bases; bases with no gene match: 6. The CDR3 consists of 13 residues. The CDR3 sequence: CSVPSGTTDTQYF. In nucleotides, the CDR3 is TGCAGTGTGCCTAGCGGTACCACAGATACGCAGTATTTT.

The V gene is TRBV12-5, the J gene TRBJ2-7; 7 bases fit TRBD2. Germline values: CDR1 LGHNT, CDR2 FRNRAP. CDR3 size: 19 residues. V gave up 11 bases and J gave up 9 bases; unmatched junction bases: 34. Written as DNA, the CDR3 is TGTGCTGGTGCTTTGGAGTCTAGCGGCTTTACCACCCACCCGGACGGGCAGTACTTC. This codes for CAGALESSGFTTHPDGQYF.

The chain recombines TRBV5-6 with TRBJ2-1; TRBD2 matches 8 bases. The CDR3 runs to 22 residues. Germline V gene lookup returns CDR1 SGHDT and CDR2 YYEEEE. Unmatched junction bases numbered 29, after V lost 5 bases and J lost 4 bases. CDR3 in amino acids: CASSPPRRSRLAGPLQYNEQFF. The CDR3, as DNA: TGTGCCAGCAGTCCACCCCGGCGATCGAGGCTAGCGGGCCCGCTCCAATACAATGAGCAGTTCTTC.

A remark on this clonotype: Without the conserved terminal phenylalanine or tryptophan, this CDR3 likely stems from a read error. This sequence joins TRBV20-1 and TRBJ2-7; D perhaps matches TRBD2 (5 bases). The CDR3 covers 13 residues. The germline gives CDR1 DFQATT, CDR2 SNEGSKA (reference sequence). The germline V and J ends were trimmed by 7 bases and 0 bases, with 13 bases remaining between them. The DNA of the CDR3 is TGCAGTGTTGAGGGCAGCGGCTCCTACGAGCAGTACTCC. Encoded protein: CSVEGSGSYEQYS.

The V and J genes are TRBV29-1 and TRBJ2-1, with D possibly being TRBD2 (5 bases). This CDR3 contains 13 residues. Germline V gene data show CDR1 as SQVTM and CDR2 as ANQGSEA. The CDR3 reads CNARAQQGNKQFF. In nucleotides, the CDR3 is TGCAACGCGCGGGCGCAACAAGGGAATAAGCAGTTCTTC.

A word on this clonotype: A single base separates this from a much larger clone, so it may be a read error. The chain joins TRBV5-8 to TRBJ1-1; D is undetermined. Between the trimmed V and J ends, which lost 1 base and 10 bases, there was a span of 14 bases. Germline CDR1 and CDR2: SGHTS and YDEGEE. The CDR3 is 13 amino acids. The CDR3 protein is CASSLWEEAGAFF. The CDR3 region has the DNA TGTGCCAGCAGCTTGTGGGAGGAGGCTGGAGCTTTCTTT.

CDR3 sequence: CSARVRESSGANVLTF. The CDR3 DNA reads as TGCAGTGCTAGAGTTCGAGAGAGCTCTGGGGCCAACGTCCTGACTTTC. The chain carries TRBV20-1 and TRBJ2-6, with D unresolved. The CDR3 is made up of 16 amino acids. V was clipped by 1 base and J by 0 bases, with 10 bases between them. CDR1 and CDR2 from the germline V gene are DFQATT and SNEGSKA (reference sequence).

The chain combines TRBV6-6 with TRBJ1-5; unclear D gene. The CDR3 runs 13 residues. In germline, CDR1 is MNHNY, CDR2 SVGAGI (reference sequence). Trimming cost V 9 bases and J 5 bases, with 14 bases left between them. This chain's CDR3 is CASGYGVDQPQHF. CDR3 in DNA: TGTGCCAGTGGTTACGGTGTAGATCAGCCCCAGCATTTT.

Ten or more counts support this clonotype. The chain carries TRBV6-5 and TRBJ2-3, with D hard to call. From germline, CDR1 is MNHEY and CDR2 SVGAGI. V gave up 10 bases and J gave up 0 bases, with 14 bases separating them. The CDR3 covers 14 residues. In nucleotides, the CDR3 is TGTGCCACCCGACGGATTTCTAGCACAGATACGCAGTATTTT. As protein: CATRRISSTDTQYF.

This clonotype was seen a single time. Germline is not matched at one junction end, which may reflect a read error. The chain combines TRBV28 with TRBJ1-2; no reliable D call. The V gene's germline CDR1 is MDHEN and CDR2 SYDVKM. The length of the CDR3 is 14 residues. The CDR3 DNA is TGTGCTAGCAGTCCACTAGGAACCAAAACTGGCTACACCTTC. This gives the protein CASSPLGTKTGYTF.

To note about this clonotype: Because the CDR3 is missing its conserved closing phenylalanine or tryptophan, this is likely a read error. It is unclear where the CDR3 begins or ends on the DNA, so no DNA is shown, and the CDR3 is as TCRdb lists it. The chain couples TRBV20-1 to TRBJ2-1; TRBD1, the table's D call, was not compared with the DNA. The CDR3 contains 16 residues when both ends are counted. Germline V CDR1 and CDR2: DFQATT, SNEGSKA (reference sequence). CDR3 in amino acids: CSARDRVLPGYDEQLL.

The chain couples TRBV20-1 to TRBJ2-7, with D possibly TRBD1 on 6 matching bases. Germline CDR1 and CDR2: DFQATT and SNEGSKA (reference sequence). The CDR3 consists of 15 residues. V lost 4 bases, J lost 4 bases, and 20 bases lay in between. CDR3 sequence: CSANPLTRGGYEQYF. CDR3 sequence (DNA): TGCAGTGCTAACCCTCTAACGAGAGGGGGTTACGAGCAGTACTTC.

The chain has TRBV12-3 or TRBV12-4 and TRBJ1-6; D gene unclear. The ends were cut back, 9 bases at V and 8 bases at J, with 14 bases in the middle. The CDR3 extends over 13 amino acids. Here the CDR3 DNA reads TGTGCCAGGAACGGGCAGTTACATTCACCCCTCCACTTT. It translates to CARNGQLHSPLHF.

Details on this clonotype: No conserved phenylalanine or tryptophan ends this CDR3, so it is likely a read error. CDR3 nucleotide sequence: TGTGCCAGCAGTTCTTGGACTAGCGGGAGGACAGATACGCAGTATTTG. This encodes CASSSWTSGRTDTQYL. J is TRBJ2-3 and V is TRBV28; 14 positions match TRBD2. Trimming cost V 4 bases and J 3 bases; bases outside gene matches: 3. This CDR3 contains 16 residues. The germline V gene has CDR1 MDHEN and CDR2 SYDVKM.

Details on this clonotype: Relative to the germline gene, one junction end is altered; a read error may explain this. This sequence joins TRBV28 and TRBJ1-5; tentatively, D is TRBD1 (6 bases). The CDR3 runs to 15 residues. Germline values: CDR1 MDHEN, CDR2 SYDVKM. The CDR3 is CACSTIGGGGQPRHF. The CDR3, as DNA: TGTGCCTGCTCGACGATCGGGGGGGGCGGCCAGCCCCGGCATTTT.